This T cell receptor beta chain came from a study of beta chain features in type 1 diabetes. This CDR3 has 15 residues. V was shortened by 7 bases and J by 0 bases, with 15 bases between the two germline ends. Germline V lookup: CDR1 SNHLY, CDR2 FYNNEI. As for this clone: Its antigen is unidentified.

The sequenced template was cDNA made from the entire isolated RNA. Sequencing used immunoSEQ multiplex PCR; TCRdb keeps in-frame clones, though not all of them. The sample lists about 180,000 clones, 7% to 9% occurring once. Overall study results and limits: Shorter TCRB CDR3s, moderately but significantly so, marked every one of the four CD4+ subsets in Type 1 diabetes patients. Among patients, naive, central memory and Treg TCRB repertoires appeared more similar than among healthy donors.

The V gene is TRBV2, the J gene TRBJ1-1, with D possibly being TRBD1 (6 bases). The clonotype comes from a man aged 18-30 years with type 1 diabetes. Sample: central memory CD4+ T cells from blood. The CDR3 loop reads CASNLGQSMNTEAFF. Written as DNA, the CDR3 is TGTGCCAGCAACCTCGGACAGAGCATGAACACTGAAGCTTTCTTT. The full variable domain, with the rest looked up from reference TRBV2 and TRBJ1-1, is EPEVTQTPSHQVTQMGQEVILRCVPISNHLYFYWYRQILGQKVEFLVSFYNNEISEKSEIFDDQFSVERPDGSNFTLKIRSTKLEDSAMYFCASNLGQSMNTEAFFGQGTRLTVV.